A selection of T cell receptor beta chains follows, all from one sample in a study of blood T cells in healthy people across ages. One entry per CDR3 protein, called by TCRdb with MiXCR from the 5' RACE reads. The sample consists of 1.6 million or so distinct CDR3 sequences, roughly a third of them appearing once. The sample consisted of blood. Every receptor here comes from a woman aged 25 to 39 in good health. Both conserved end residues are trimmed from each CDR3. The D gene is left open where the match is weak. Clone size is stated in some rows and not others, as once, few, many or a class when expanded.

clone_size: .; cdr3_length: 15; d_call: TRBD2; j_call: TRBJ2-1; v_call: TRBV5-1; cdr3_aa: ASSPGRWPTLLNEQF
clone_size: .; cdr3_length: 15; d_call: .; j_call: TRBJ2-1; v_call: TRBV3-1; cdr3_aa: ASSQPHVATSYNEQF
clone_size: .; cdr3_length: 13; d_call: TRBD1; j_call: TRBJ2-3; v_call: TRBV5-5; cdr3_aa: ASNFGTGGTGTQY
clone_size: few; cdr3_length: 12; d_call: .; j_call: TRBJ2-7; v_call: TRBV7-7; cdr3_aa: ASSLLGGLDEQY
clone_size: .; cdr3_length: 11; d_call: .; j_call: TRBJ2-7; v_call: TRBV6-5; cdr3_aa: ASSYVEGYEQY
clone_size: .; cdr3_length: 13; d_call: .; j_call: TRBJ2-1; v_call: TRBV2; cdr3_aa: ASKDPAGNGGEQF
clone_size: many; cdr3_length: 13; d_call: TRBD1; j_call: TRBJ2-7; v_call: TRBV29-1; cdr3_aa: SVYRQDRGADEQY
clone_size: .; cdr3_length: 12; d_call: .; j_call: TRBJ1-5; v_call: TRBV7-9; cdr3_aa: ASSQDNSRQPQH
clone_size: .; cdr3_length: 12; d_call: .; j_call: TRBJ1-6; v_call: TRBV20-1; cdr3_aa: SADFGTNNSPLH
clone_size: .; cdr3_length: 12; d_call: .; j_call: TRBJ1-2; v_call: TRBV27; cdr3_aa: ASSRRGPNYGYT
clone_size: many; cdr3_length: 13; d_call: TRBD2; j_call: TRBJ2-5; v_call: TRBV9; cdr3_aa: ASSAVAGGEETQY
clone_size: few; cdr3_length: 12; d_call: TRBD1; j_call: TRBJ1-5; v_call: TRBV20-1; cdr3_aa: SAAQGVSNQPQH
clone_size: few; cdr3_length: 12; d_call: TRBD1; j_call: TRBJ2-7; v_call: TRBV20-1; cdr3_aa: SATGTAVSYEQY
clone_size: many; cdr3_length: 11; d_call: .; j_call: TRBJ1-2; v_call: TRBV10-2; cdr3_aa: ASSPGLSYGYT
clone_size: few; cdr3_length: 12; d_call: .; j_call: TRBJ2-7; v_call: TRBV5-1; cdr3_aa: ASSVPGEPYEQY
clone_size: many; cdr3_length: 14; d_call: .; j_call: TRBJ2-7; v_call: TRBV29-1; cdr3_aa: SVVPNYPTFSYEQY
clone_size: .; cdr3_length: 15; d_call: TRBD2; j_call: TRBJ2-1; v_call: TRBV24-1; cdr3_aa: ATSDSRPGLAGDEQF
clone_size: few; cdr3_length: 14; d_call: .; j_call: TRBJ2-3; v_call: TRBV12-3/TRBV12-4; cdr3_aa: ASSFSALGTRDTQY
clone_size: .; cdr3_length: 13; d_call: .; j_call: TRBJ1-2; v_call: TRBV3-1; cdr3_aa: ASSQDSRGLAGYT
clone_size: .; cdr3_length: 13; d_call: .; j_call: TRBJ1-1; v_call: TRBV7-6; cdr3_aa: ASSLSRGRNTEAF
clone_size: .; cdr3_length: 14; d_call: .; j_call: TRBJ2-3; v_call: TRBV14; cdr3_aa: ASSLRGGGWTDTQY
clone_size: few; cdr3_length: 17; d_call: .; j_call: TRBJ1-2; v_call: TRBV5-1; cdr3_aa: ASSWITDGLSQGGYGYT
clone_size: few; cdr3_length: 13; d_call: .; j_call: TRBJ2-1; v_call: TRBV7-9; cdr3_aa: ASSAQGGGLNEQF
clone_size: .; cdr3_length: 10; d_call: .; j_call: TRBJ2-7; v_call: TRBV11-2; cdr3_aa: ASSPRASEQY
clone_size: .; cdr3_length: 14; d_call: TRBD1; j_call: TRBJ1-1; v_call: TRBV14; cdr3_aa: ASSQERQGFNTEAF
clone_size: few; cdr3_length: 17; d_call: TRBD2; j_call: TRBJ2-5; v_call: TRBV6-2/TRBV6-3; cdr3_aa: ASSYSLTVAGGTGETQY
clone_size: .; cdr3_length: 15; d_call: TRBD1; j_call: TRBJ2-7; v_call: TRBV5-1; cdr3_aa: ASSLFSGTGLAYEQY
clone_size: few; cdr3_length: 13; d_call: TRBD1; j_call: TRBJ1-4; v_call: TRBV7-3; cdr3_aa: ASSLTGDTNEKLF
clone_size: .; cdr3_length: 18; d_call: TRBD1; j_call: TRBJ1-2; v_call: TRBV18; cdr3_aa: ASSPTGGQGVGGTNYGYT